This TCR beta chain was recorded in a study of blood T cell repertoires in COVID-19. Study-wide background: Nucleic acid was either cDNA or gDNA, and it came from T cells, B-cell-depleted T cells, or PBMCs.

The CDR3 length is 14 residues. Germline assignment: CDR1 SGDLS and CDR2 YYNGEE. V gave up 4 bases and J gave up 6 bases; unmatched junction bases: 5. Libraries were prepared by immunoSEQ multiplex PCR; TCRdb keeps only in-frame clonotypes and omits some of them. This sample has a few hundred thousand clones, with 85% to 90% found just once. Material: peripheral blood. This clonotype was obtained from a middle-aged woman who had recovered from COVID-19. This chain connects TRBV9 to TRBJ2-2; 8 bases agree with TRBD2. This CDR3 is CASSPSGGAGELFF. Here the CDR3 DNA reads TGTGCCAGCAGCCCCTCCGGGGGGGCCGGGGAGCTGTTTTTT. Combining the CDR3 with reference TRBV9 and TRBJ2-2 gives the whole variable domain DSGVTQTPKHLITATGQRVTLRCSPRSGDLSVYWYQQSLDQGLQFLIQYYNGEERAKGNILERFSAQQFPDLHSELNLSSLELGDSALYFCASSPSGGAGELFFGEGSRLTVL.